This T cell receptor (beta chain) was sequenced during a study of control samples from healthy donors and cancer patients. Sequencing used immunoSEQ multiplex PCR; TCRdb keeps in-frame clones, though not all of them. The sample yields about 130,000 clones, around 94% seen once. This CDR3 is built from 12 residues. Trimming took 5 bases from V and 8 from J; bases not matched to a gene: 2. This TCR was sampled from a man in his sixties with colorectal cancer. Sample: PBMCs. The rearrangement joins TRBV12-3 or TRBV12-4 to TRBJ1-3; 8 bases are a match to TRBD1. The CDR3 here is CASSEQGDTIYF. The CDR3 nucleotides are TGTGCCAGCAGTGAACAGGGGGACACCATATATTTT.